This T cell receptor beta chain appears in the sequencing data of a study of blood T cells in healthy people across ages. Each donor's blood draw was 7.5 to 10 milliliters of peripheral blood. Whole-study findings and limits: Researchers deemed the diversity estimates from one million T cells underestimates.

The CDR3 runs 15 residues. J lost 7 bases, V lost 5 bases, and 12 bases had no gene match. CDR1 is WSHSY and CDR2 is SAAADI in the germline V gene. A few counts support this clonotype. Its antigen is still unknown. A sample-barcoded 5' primer and a J-beta primer mix were used in a second PCR of about 6 to 12 cycles. The yield of each sample was at least 2.5 million CDR3-containing paired-end reads. TCRdb independently ran MiXCR on the 5' RACE reads; one entry per CDR3 protein. There are about 760,000 distinct CDR3 sequences in the sample; 25% occur only once, and 9.4% lies in the top ten. These data were also reused for a study on T cells of mothers and their children. That report notes: Second-PCR primer M1S introduced sample barcodes and 2-4 random nucleotides.

Sequencing was performed on blood. This sequence was found in a boy younger than 18 in good health. The chain combines TRBV10-2 with TRBJ2-7; TRBD2 matches at 9 bases. CDR3 loop: CASSLDSLLAGEQYF. As DNA, the CDR3 is TGCGCCAGCAGTCTGGACTCACTCCTAGCGGGGGAGCAGTACTTC.